This T cell receptor beta chain was documented in a study of graft-versus-host responses after intestinal transplantation. On this clone: Its antigen remains unidentified.

The CDR3 is 14 amino acids. V lost 5 bases and J lost 3; bases outside the gene matches: 3. CDR1 and CDR2 (germline): SGHRS, YFSETQ. Data came from immunoSEQ multiplex PCR; TCRdb stores just in-frame clones and leaves some out. The table records over 100,000 clones, over 85% of them present only once. The source of this sequence is a human donor who received an intestinal transplant. The material was unstimulated CD4+ T cells sorted from spleen or lymph node cells, obtained before intestinal transplant. This chain connects TRBV5-1 to TRBJ1-3; 9 positions agree with TRBD1. CDR3 DNA: TGCGCCAGCAGTGTGGGACAGGGTGGAAACACCATATATTTT. Its translation is CASSVGQGGNTIYF. The complete variable domain, with remaining parts taken from reference TRBV5-1 and TRBJ1-3, reads KAGVTQTPRYLIKTRGQQVTLSCSPISGHRSVSWYQQTPGQGLQFLFEYFSETQRNKGNFPGRFSGRQFSNSRSEMNVSTLELGDSALYLCASSVGQGGNTIYFGEGSWLTVV.